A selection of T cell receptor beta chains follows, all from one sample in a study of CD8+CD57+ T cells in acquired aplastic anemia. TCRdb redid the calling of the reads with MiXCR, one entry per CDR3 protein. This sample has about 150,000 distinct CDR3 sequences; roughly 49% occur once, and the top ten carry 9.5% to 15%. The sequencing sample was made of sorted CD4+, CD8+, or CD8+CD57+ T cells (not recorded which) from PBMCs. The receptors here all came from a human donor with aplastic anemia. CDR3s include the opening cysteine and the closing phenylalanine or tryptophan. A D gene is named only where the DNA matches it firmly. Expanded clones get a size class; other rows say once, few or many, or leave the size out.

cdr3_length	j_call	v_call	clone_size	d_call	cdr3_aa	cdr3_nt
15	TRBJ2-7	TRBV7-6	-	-	CASSLNGGAPTEQYF	TGTGCCAGCAGTCTTAACGGAGGGGCGCCTACCGAGCAGTACTTC
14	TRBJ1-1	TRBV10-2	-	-	CASSETVLNTEAFF	TGCGCCAGCAGTGAGACAGTCTTGAACACTGAAGCTTTCTTT
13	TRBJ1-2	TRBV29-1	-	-	CSLGRGFDYGYTF	TGCAGCTTAGGTAGGGGGTTCGATTATGGCTACACCTTC
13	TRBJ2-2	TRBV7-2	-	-	CASSSPGAGELFF	TGTGCCAGCAGCAGCCCGGGCGCCGGGGAGCTGTTTTTT
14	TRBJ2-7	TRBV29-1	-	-	CSVLPGSSSHEQYF	TGCAGCGTTTTACCTGGCAGCTCGAGCCACGAGCAGTACTTC
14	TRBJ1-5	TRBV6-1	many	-	CASSEFGGNQPQHF	TGTGCCAGCAGTGAATTTGGGGGGAATCAGCCCCAGCATTTT
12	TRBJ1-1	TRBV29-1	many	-	CSVEGWDTEAFF	TGCAGCGTTGAGGGATGGGACACTGAAGCTTTCTTT
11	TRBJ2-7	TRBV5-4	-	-	CASSAHHEQYF	TGTGCCAGCAGCGCACATCATGAGCAGTACTTC
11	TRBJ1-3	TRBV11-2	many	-	CAVTDGNTIYF	TGTGCCGTGACAGATGGAAACACCATATATTTT
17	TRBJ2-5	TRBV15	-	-	CATSRDRPQRKGETQYF	TGTGCCACCAGCAGAGATCGCCCTCAACGGAAGGGGGAGACCCAGTACTTC
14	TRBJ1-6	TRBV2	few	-	CASIPGDYNSPLHF	TGTGCCAGCATCCCCGGGGACTATAATTCACCCCTCCACTTT
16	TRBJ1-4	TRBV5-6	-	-	CASSLVARRTNEKLFF	TGTGCCAGCAGCTTGGTGGCACGCCGCACTAATGAAAAACTGTTTTTT
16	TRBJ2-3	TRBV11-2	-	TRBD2	CASSLGRGGLADTQYF	TGTGCCAGCAGCTTGGGGCGGGGGGGTTTGGCCGATACGCAGTATTTT
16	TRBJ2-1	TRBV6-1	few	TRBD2	CASSTNGTSGYNEQFF	TGTGCCAGCAGTACCAACGGGACTAGCGGGTACAATGAGCAGTTCTTC
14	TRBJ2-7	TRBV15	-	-	CATSRDMGGYEQYF	TGTGCCACCAGCAGGGACATGGGAGGCTACGAGCAGTACTTC
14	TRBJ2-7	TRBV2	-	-	CASSGPGNRYEQYF	TGTGCCAGCAGCGGGCCAGGCAACAGATACGAGCAGTACTTC
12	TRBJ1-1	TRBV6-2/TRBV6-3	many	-	CASSHAGMEAFF	TGTGCCAGCAGCCACGCAGGGATGGAAGCTTTCTTT
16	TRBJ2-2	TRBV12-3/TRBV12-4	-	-	CASSSTTETYTGELFF	TGTGCCAGCAGTTCAACGACCGAGACCTACACCGGGGAGCTGTTTTTT
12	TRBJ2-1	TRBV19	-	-	CASSRNYNEQFF	TGTGCCAGTAGCCGAAACTACAATGAGCAGTTCTTC
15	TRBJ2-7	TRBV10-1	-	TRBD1	CASNPGQGSNYGQYF	TGCGCCAGCAATCCGGGACAGGGTTCCAACTACGGGCAGTACTTC
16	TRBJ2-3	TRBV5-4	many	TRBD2	CASSFGLAGVTDTQYF	TGTGCCAGCAGCTTCGGACTAGCGGGCGTTACAGATACGCAGTATTTT
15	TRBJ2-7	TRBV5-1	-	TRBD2	CASSAGTSGSYEQYF	TGCGCCAGCAGCGCCGGGACTAGCGGGAGCTACGAGCAGTACTTC
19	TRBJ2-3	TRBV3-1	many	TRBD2	CASSPRGTASGGLEDTQYF	TGTGCCAGCAGCCCCCGGGGAACGGCTAGCGGGGGCTTGGAGGATACGCAGTATTTT
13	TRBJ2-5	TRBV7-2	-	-	CASSLAPEETQYF	TGTGCCAGCAGCTTAGCGCCTGAGGAGACCCAGTACTTC
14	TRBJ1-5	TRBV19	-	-	CASYSYGVGQPQHF	TGTGCCAGTTATTCGTACGGGGTTGGTCAGCCCCAGCATTTT
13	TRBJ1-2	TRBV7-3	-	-	CASSPGENYGYTF	TGTGCCAGCAGCCCAGGGGAGAACTATGGCTACACCTTC
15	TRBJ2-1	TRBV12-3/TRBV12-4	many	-	CASSPGLPPGNEQFF	TGTGCCAGCAGCCCAGGACTTCCACCCGGCAATGAGCAGTTCTTC
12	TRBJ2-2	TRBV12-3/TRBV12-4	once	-	CASSFSAGELFF	TGTGCCAGCAGTTTTTCAGCCGGGGAGCTGTTTTTT
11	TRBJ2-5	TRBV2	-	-	CASSAGGTQYF	TGTGCCAGCAGTGCGGGTGGGACCCAGTACTTC
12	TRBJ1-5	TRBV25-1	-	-	CASAGGNQPQHF	TGTGCCAGCGCGGGGGGGAATCAGCCCCAGCATTTT
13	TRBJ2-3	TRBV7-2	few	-	CASSFAGADTQYF	TGTGCCAGCAGCTTCGCCGGTGCAGATACGCAGTATTTT